This entry is about one TCR beta chain. No antigen is known for it. No base qualities exist here, and no much larger clone lies one base off it. This sample's time point label indicates: cycle 4 day 1 (C4D1), after less than seven weeks of nivolumab. Relapse after autologous stem cell transplantation had occurred in all trial patients, and cohorts A, B and C were distinguished by prior brentuximab vedotin exposure. The trial cohort comprised more than 55 patients with relapsed/refractory classical Hodgkin lymphoma whose best overall responses were complete response, partial response or progressive disease. Trial patients were treated with single-agent nivolumab in the multi-cohort phase II CheckMate 205 trial. An independent review committee assessed best overall response by applying the 2007 International Working Group response criteria. Trial PBMCs were obtained immediately prior to nivolumab initiation (C1D1) and on therapy at cycle 2 day 1 and cycle 4 day 1. Peripheral blood was collected in 8 mL Vacutainer Cell Preparation Tubes, from which PBMCs were isolated by centrifugation and then cryopreserved.

The data stem from a study of PD-1 blockade in classical Hodgkin lymphoma (dated by TCRdb to 2018 to 2020). About the study as a whole: Nivolumab dosing was 3 mg/kg intravenously every 2 weeks, continuing until either disease progression or unacceptable toxicity. A peripheral blood immune signature of response to PD-1 blockade in classical Hodgkin lymphoma was defined using TCR beta sequencing and CyTOF.

Overall results and qualifications from the work: Only a single clinical trial cohort was studied, and what caused the repertoire differences, possibly disease activity or prior therapy, remained undefined. Patients starting nivolumab less than 1 year after ASCT had lower diversity and were excluded from later analyses to avoid confounding by immune reconstitution. Baseline TCR diversity was reported to be lower in newly diagnosed patients than in healthy donors and to be lower still in relapsed/refractory patients. By C4D1, a significant rise was seen in CD4+ TCR diversity but not in CD8+ TCR diversity (p=0.0027 vs p=0.16), and the rise was most apparent among complete responders (p=0.02). Trial patients achieving complete response had baseline diversity similar to newly diagnosed patients, whereas partial responders and progressors had significantly lower diversity.

From the cysteine up to the phenylalanine, the CDR3 has a length of 15 residues. CDR3 DNA is the only sequence kept; it has 45 bases, read in frame from the first base. Trimming takes 5 bases from V and 0 bases from J, and the germline ends sit 10 bases apart. Taken from the germline V gene, the CDR1 and CDR2 loops are MNHNS and SASEGT. Genomic DNA was extracted with the Qiagen DNeasy kit from unsorted PBMCs and from negatively selected CD4+ and CD8+ fractions. Using primers that anneal to V and J segments, immunoSEQ multiplex PCR amplified the TCR beta CDR3 regions. A synthetic immune receptor repertoire was used to minimize amplification bias, and remaining bias was computationally removed after sequencing. On the study's bioinformatics: Custom Python scripts were used to quantify repertoire diversity as the Shannon entropy index. Unsorted, CD4+ and CD8+ repertoires were analyzed separately, except in combined analyses where CD4+ and CD8+ sequences were merged in silico. Clonal expansion was defined as a frequency increase of at least 2-fold after treatment compared with C1D1, and clones undetected at baseline were assigned a pseudocount of 0.5. Singleton clones were defined as clones with 0 or 1 copy at C1D1, and non-singleton clones were defined as clones with 2 or more copies. Clones expanded in unsorted samples were annotated as CD4+, CD8+ or unknown by matching protein sequences in sorted samples from the same patient. Diversity changes from C1D1 to C4D1 were tested in paired samples using Wilcoxon tests. In its TCRdb copy, this immuneACCESS table keeps in-frame sequences only and misses some clones. Where compared with another copy, unresolved V genes explain less than half of these, and the others have no known cause. The DNA gave D and trimming, while V, J and clone size come from that table. Counted in this sample were 80,000 to 95,000 clones; 83% of them appeared once. The top ten clones comprise about 17% of the sample.

The chain is made from TRBV6-1 and TRBJ1-4; the D gene lacks a confident call. This sample comprised peripheral blood mononuclear cells (PBMCs), obtained before the fourth cycle of nivolumab. The TCR originated in a human donor with classical Hodgkin lymphoma. In nucleotides, the sequence is TGTGCCAGCAGTCCTCAGTTTGCAACTAATGAAAAACTGTTTTTT. Its translation reads: CASSPQFATNEKLFF.